A selection of T cell receptor beta chains follows, all from one sample in a study. TCRdb reprocessed the RT-PCR reads with MiXCR, giving one entry per CDR3 protein. The repertoire holds almost 700,000 distinct CDR3 sequences, with approximately 15% as singletons. Sequencing was performed on memory CD4+ T cells from blood. The receptors stem from a female donor in good health, serving as a healthy control. CDR3s include the opening cysteine and the closing phenylalanine or tryptophan. A D gene is named only where the DNA matches it firmly. Clone size is shown for a subset of rows, as once, few, many or a class of expanded clone.

J	V	size	D	DNA	CDR3
TRBJ2-2	TRBV12-3/TRBV12-4	-	-	TGTGCCAGCAGCCCAAATGAAGGGCCCGGGGAGCTGTTTTTT	CASSPNEGPGELFF
TRBJ2-7	TRBV4-1	many	-	TGCGCCAGCAGCCAAGAGCCGGGGTGGTCCTACGAGCAGTACTTC	CASSQEPGWSYEQYF
TRBJ1-6	TRBV30	-	-	TGTGCCTGGAGTGTACTGTCTTCTTGGCCAGAGGGCTTT	CAWSVLSSWPEGF
TRBJ2-1	TRBV11-2	many	TRBD2	TGTGCCAGCAGCTTTGGAGGCGGGGGAAACAATGAGCAGTTCTTC	CASSFGGGGNNEQFF
TRBJ2-3	TRBV27	few	-	TGTGCCAGCAGAGAGATGGGGGGTACAGATACGCAGTATTTT	CASREMGGTDTQYF
TRBJ2-2	TRBV12-3/TRBV12-4	-	-	TGTGCCAGCAGTTTAGGTGCCGGTCAAGGCACCGGGGAGCTGTTTTTT	CASSLGAGQGTGELFF
TRBJ2-5	TRBV24-1	few	TRBD2	TGTGCCACCAGTGATTTGCCGGGAGGGCCAGTAGAGACCCAGTACTTC	CATSDLPGGPVETQYF
TRBJ2-7	TRBV12-3/TRBV12-4	few	-	TGTGCCAGCGCCACCACGCGCTACGAGCAGTACTTC	CASATTRYEQYF
TRBJ2-7	TRBV20-1	many	-	TGCAGTGCCAAAAGCGGGTCCTACGAGCAGTACTTC	CSAKSGSYEQYF
TRBJ1-2	TRBV5-1	many	-	TGCGCCAGCAGCTTGGCCGGGGGGCAGGATGGCTACACCTTC	CASSLAGGQDGYTF
TRBJ2-1	TRBV12-3/TRBV12-4	many	-	TGTGCCAGCAGTTTCATGGAGGCCTACAATGAGCAGTTCTTC	CASSFMEAYNEQFF
TRBJ2-5	TRBV3-1	-	-	TGTGCCAGCAGCCCTCTGGACAGCCAATGGTACTTC	CASSPLDSQWYF
TRBJ1-2	TRBV3-1	-	TRBD1	TGTGCCAGCAGCCCGGGACAGGGGGCGGCTGGCTACACCTTC	CASSPGQGAAGYTF
TRBJ2-5	TRBV5-6	few	-	TGTGCCAGCAGCTTGGACTTCAGGGGTGTTGGGGAGACCCAGTACTTC	CASSLDFRGVGETQYF
TRBJ2-5	TRBV9	many	TRBD2	TGTGCCAGCAGCGTTACCGGGACTAGCACTGAGACCCAGTACTTC	CASSVTGTSTETQYF
TRBJ2-1	TRBV2	-	-	TGTGCCAGCAGTGGACGACTAGTCCCTGAGCAGTTCTTC	CASSGRLVPEQFF
TRBJ2-7	TRBV4-1	-	TRBD1	TGCGCCAGCAGCCCTAGGACAGGGGTTACCTACGAGCAGTACTTC	CASSPRTGVTYEQYF
TRBJ2-5	TRBV7-8	few	TRBD2	TGTGCCAGCAGCTTAGGTTCAGGACTAGCGGGGGACGGGCGGACCCAGTACTTC	CASSLGSGLAGDGRTQYF
TRBJ2-5	TRBV12-3/TRBV12-4	many	TRBD2	TGTGCCAGCAGGGGGGGACTAGTTATTGGAGAGACCCAGTACTTC	CASRGGLVIGETQYF
TRBJ2-1	TRBV9	-	TRBD2	TGTGCCAGCAGCTCCCGACGGGAGGGGGACAATGAGCAGTTCTTC	CASSSRREGDNEQFF
TRBJ2-1	TRBV5-4	-	TRBD2	TGTGCCAGCAGCTCTCGGGCGGGAGATAATGAGCAGTTCTTC	CASSSRAGDNEQFF
TRBJ1-1	TRBV7-2	-	-	TGTGCCAGCAGCTCCGGAGCTGGACCACACGCGCCGGCTGAAGCTTTCTTT	CASSSGAGPHAPAEAFF